This T cell receptor beta chain was found in a study of radiotherapy plus CTLA-4 blockade in lung cancer. Turning to the study itself: Among all patients, 15% to 20% showed objective responses, while about 30% had disease control.

The CDR3 is 14 residues long. V shed 6 bases and J shed 1 base, with 12 bases lying between them. The germline V gene has CDR1 SGHAT and CDR2 FQNNGV. The table came from immunoSEQ multiplex PCR; TCRdb's copy has only in-frame clones and leaves some out. Of some 64,000 clones in the sample, 65% to 85% were seen once. Study results and limitations: Early blood T cell clone dynamics, with interferon-beta, were reported to best predict response. Radiotherapy was combined with ipilimumab, and tumor-derived TCR clones then expanded in blood.

Focal radiation with ipilimumab CTLA-4 blockade was given to patients with chemo-refractory metastatic non-small-cell lung cancer. Concerning this clone itself: No antigen is known for it.

The chain recombines TRBV11-2 with TRBJ2-5; D is undetermined. This specimen consisted of peripheral blood, obtained from a patient treated with radiotherapy plus ipilimumab. The source is a human donor with non-small cell lung cancer whose response to radiotherapy plus ipilimumab could not be evaluated. Some clones in this sample may be carry-over from other donors' samples. CDR3 sequence reads: CASRGAGSQETQYF. The CDR3 bases are TGTGCCAGCAGGGGCGCCGGCAGCCAAGAGACCCAGTACTTC.